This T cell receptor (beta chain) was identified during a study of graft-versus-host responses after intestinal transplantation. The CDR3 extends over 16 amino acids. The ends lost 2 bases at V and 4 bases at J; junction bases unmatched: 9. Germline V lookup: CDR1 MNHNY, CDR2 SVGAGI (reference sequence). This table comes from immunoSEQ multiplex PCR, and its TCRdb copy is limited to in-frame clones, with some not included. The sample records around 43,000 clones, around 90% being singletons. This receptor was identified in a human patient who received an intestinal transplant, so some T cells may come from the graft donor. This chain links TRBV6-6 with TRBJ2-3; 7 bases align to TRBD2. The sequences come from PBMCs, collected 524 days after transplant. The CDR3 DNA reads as TGTGCCAGCAGTTACCTGGCGGGAGCTAGATCAGATACGCAGTATTTT. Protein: CASSYLAGARSDTQYF.